The following is a TCR beta chain sequence with its context. The data were taken from a study of T cell clusters in autoimmune cytopenias. TRB was amplified from about 250 ng of peripheral blood genomic DNA per sample. Germline CDR1 MNHGY, CDR2 SAAAGT. The CDR3 consists of 13 residues. Multiplex touch-down PCR amplified TRB using TRB-A and TRB-B pools in one tube. TCRdb reprocessed the multiplex PCR reads, with one entry per CDR3 protein and no DNA. The repertoire table contains around 12,000 distinct CDR3 sequences. Sequenced material: peripheral blood. The chain couples TRBV6-8 to TRBJ1-1; TCRdb outputs TRBD1, but without DNA this stays unchecked. The clonotype originates from a human donor with an autoimmune cytopenia or autoimmune hepatitis (not recorded which). CDR3 sequence reads: CASTTGQGTEAFF.